This T cell receptor beta chain was sequenced for a study of chemoradiotherapy in HPV16-positive cancers (dated by TCRdb to 2021 to 2024). Concerning the study at large: Candidate HPV-specific T-cell clones and common TCR motifs were defined by functional T-cell assays performed on cells from two HPV16-positive patients. The candidate HPV-specific TCRs and motifs were then tracked in TCR repertoires from 86 patients with HPV-related cancers. The study asked whether T-cell immunity to the HPV oncoproteins E6 and E7 changes during chemoradiotherapy and whether this immunity affects survival. Findings and caveats that apply to the study as a whole: The functional definition of HPV-specific T cells was derived from only two HPV16-positive patients, and the survival association was reported for HPV16-positive patients. In HPV16-positive patients, expansion of HPV-responsive T cells during chemoradiotherapy was found to be associated with improved recurrence-free survival. Expansion of candidate HPV-specific clones and E7-related TCR motifs was observed in the tumor microenvironment during treatment, whereas no such expansion was observed for non-HPV-specific T cells.

Sequences MGHRA (CDR1) and YSYEKL (CDR2) are obtained from the germline V gene. Inclusive of the bounding cysteine and phenylalanine, the CDR3 is 15 residues long. Only CDR3 DNA remains: 45 bases, in frame from the first base. V lost 5 bases and J lost 8 bases; the stretch between them is 16 bases long. Repertoires were sampled repeatedly over the course of chemoradiotherapy, so clonal expansion could be followed in the tumor microenvironment. A remark on this clone: Its antigen is still unknown. No base qualities exist here, and no much larger clone lies one base off it.

Libraries were built with the immunoSEQ multiplex PCR assay. TCRdb took this table from immuneACCESS and kept in-frame rearrangements with V and J called. Such tables lack part of the clones; where checked against another copy, unresolved V genes explain under half of the gap, and the rest is unexplained. The sample table shows 30,000 to 40,000 clones, and 80% to 95% are seen once. The ten top clones hold roughly 3.7% of the sample. This TCR was sampled from a human donor with HPV-associated anogenital cancer. The source material was blood, sampled from a patient who underwent chemoradiotherapy. Rearrangement joined TRBV4-1 to TRBJ1-6; the D gene is perhaps TRBD1, from 5 matching bases. CDR3 region: CASSRGDALDSPLHF. The nucleotides are TGCGCCAGCAGCAGAGGGGACGCACTCGATTCACCCCTCCACTTT.